Presented here are 27 T cell receptor beta chains from one specimen sequenced in a study of patients and donors after allogeneic stem cell transplantation. A single record per CDR3 protein comes from TCRdb applying MiXCR to the RT-PCR reads. The data contain under 200,000 distinct CDR3 sequences, roughly 30% of them singletons. Sequenced material: blood, either unsorted or a sorted T cell fraction (not recorded which). The receptors stem from a human donor who was either an allogeneic HSCT recipient or a stem cell or donor lymphocyte infusion donor (not recorded which). It is not recorded whose cells these are; they may come from a transplant donor.

This chain connects TRBV7-8 to TRBJ2-3; D remains ambiguous. The germline V and J ends were trimmed by 1 base and 0 bases, with 11 bases remaining between them. In germline, CDR1 is SGHVS, CDR2 FQNEAQ. The length of the CDR3 is 16 residues. The CDR3 region has the DNA TGTGCCAGCAGCTTAGTGCCGGAGACTAGCACAGATACGCAGTATTTT. Its translation: CASSLVPETSTDTQYF.

This clonotype was seen repeatedly, ten times or more. V usage is TRBV7-2 and J usage is TRBJ1-5; D is uncertain. The CDR3 length is 13 residues. Germline assignment: CDR1 SGHTA and CDR2 FQGNSA. V lost 1 base, J lost 5 bases, and 6 bases lay in between. The CDR3 coding sequence is TGTGCCAGCAGCTTAGGTCCCGATCAGCCCCAGCATTTT. The encoded protein is CASSLGPDQPQHF.

This clonotype was counted between two and nine times. V usage is TRBV9 and J usage is TRBJ1-3, with D unresolved. V was trimmed by 0 bases and J by 4 bases, leaving 11 bases between them. Germline values: CDR1 SGDLS, CDR2 YYNGEE. The CDR3 length is 15 residues. CDR3 bases: TGTGCCAGCAGCGTAGGTGGTGGGGAAGGAAACACCATATATTTT. This translates into CASSVGGGEGNTIYF.

This clonotype occurred a few times. The chain combines TRBV4-3 with TRBJ2-1; TRBD2 matches 7 bases. The CDR3 is 17 amino acids. The V gene end was trimmed by 0 bases and the J gene end by 2 bases; junction bases not matched to a gene: 7. The germline gives CDR1 LGHNA, CDR2 YSLEER. The CDR3: CASSQDPFSGAYNEQFF. Written as DNA, the CDR3 is TGCGCCAGCAGCCAAGATCCGTTCAGCGGGGCCTACAATGAGCAGTTCTTC.

This clonotype has only a few counts. V and J are TRBV24-1 and TRBJ1-2, with 8 bases lining up with TRBD1. CDR3 length: 13 residues. In germline, CDR1 is KGHDR, CDR2 SFDVKD. V shed 9 bases and J 4 bases; nucleotides not matched to a gene: 6. CDR3 coding DNA: TGTGCCACCCAGAGACAGGGGAGCTATGGCTACACCTTC. This codes for CATQRQGSYGYTF.

This chain links TRBV6-1 with TRBJ1-2, with 9 positions matching TRBD1. Looked up from germline, CDR1 is MNHNS and CDR2 is SASEGT. This CDR3 is built from 14 residues. Germline trimming cut 3 bases from V and 5 bases from J; bases unmatched to any gene: 4. DNA for the CDR3: TGTGCCAGCAGTGAGGAGGACAGGGGATATGGCTACACCTTC. Translated, it gives CASSEEDRGYGYTF.

The V gene is TRBV20-1, the J gene TRBJ2-7; 10 positions match TRBD2. Germline CDR1 reads DFQATT; CDR2 reads SNEGSKA (reference sequence). The CDR3 totals 14 residues. Trimming cost V 2 bases and J 2 bases; bases outside gene matches: 3. This CDR3 is CSARLSGRPYEQYF. The CDR3 nucleotides read TGCAGTGCTAGACTTAGCGGGAGGCCCTACGAGCAGTACTTC.

This clonotype was observed a few times. The chain employs TRBV12-3 or TRBV12-4 and TRBJ1-2, with TRBD1 identical over 8 bases. With 2 bases clipped from V and 1 base from J, the junction kept 3 bases outside the gene matches. CDR3 length: 15 residues. The CDR3, as DNA: TGTGCCAGCAGTTTACAGGGGGCCTTTAACTATGGCTACACCTTC. It specifies CASSLQGAFNYGYTF.

The CDR3 region has the DNA TGTGCCAGCAGCTTGCGGGGGCCTACGTCCAATGAGCAGTTCTTC. The encoded protein is CASSLRGPTSNEQFF. This chain connects TRBV7-9 to TRBJ2-1; weak D call: TRBD2 (7 bases). Trimming removed 3 bases from V and 6 bases from J, with 15 bases in between. Germline V gene lookup returns CDR1 SEHNR and CDR2 FQNEAQ (reference sequence). This CDR3 has 15 amino acids.

The chain links TRBV12-3 or TRBV12-4 to TRBJ1-5; D is undetermined. The CDR3 is made up of 16 amino acids. V was shortened by 3 bases and J by 0 bases, with 12 bases between the two germline ends. The CDR3 coding sequence is TGTGCCAGCAGTTTCTCCATCTACTCTAGCAATCAGCCCCAGCATTTT. Protein product: CASSFSIYSSNQPQHF.

The chain carries TRBV7-9 and TRBJ2-3, with 10 bases aligning to TRBD2. The germline gives CDR1 SEHNR, CDR2 FQNEAQ (reference sequence). The V gene end was trimmed by 5 bases and the J gene end by 4 bases; junction bases not matched to a gene: 12. The CDR3 is made up of 17 amino acids. The CDR3 is CASSIYRASGSSDTQYF. For the CDR3, the DNA is TGTGCCAGCAGCATATATAGGGCTAGCGGGAGCTCAGATACGCAGTATTTT.

CDR3 DNA: TGTGCCAGCAGTGACGCGGGACAGGTAACAGATAGCAATCAGCCCCAGCATTTT. Encoded protein: CASSDAGQVTDSNQPQHF. The chain carries TRBV6-4 and TRBJ1-5; 8 bases are shared with TRBD1. Germline V gives CDR1 MRHNA, CDR2 SNTAGT. This CDR3 spans 18 amino acids. V was pared by 2 bases and J by 0 bases, with 9 bases of the junction left unmatched.

The table lists this clonotype with a count of one. The chain combines TRBV18 with TRBJ2-1, with TRBD2 matching over 10 bases. The CDR3 spans 15 residues. V was clipped by 4 bases and J by 5 bases; unmatched bases: 5. Looked up from germline, CDR1 is KGHSH and CDR2 is LQKENI. The CDR3 coding sequence is TGTGCCAGCTCACAGGGACTAGCGCAAGACAATGAGCAGTTCTTC. This translates into CASSQGLAQDNEQFF.

V gene TRBV4-2 combines with J gene TRBJ1-1; D perhaps matches TRBD1 (5 bases). The length of the CDR3 is 14 residues. The germline gives CDR1 LGHNA, CDR2 YNFKEQ. V lost 4 bases, J lost 1 base, and 10 bases lay in between. CDR3 nucleotide sequence: TGTGCCAGCAGCCGCTACAGGAGGAACACTGAAGCTTTCTTT. Encoded protein: CASSRYRRNTEAFF.

This clonotype was detected only a few times. The J gene is TRBJ2-5, the V gene TRBV6-4; TRBD1 aligns across 7 bases. This CDR3 comprises 15 residues. The trim removed 6 bases at V and 0 bases at J, leaving 7 bases unmatched. Germline CDR1 is MRHNA and CDR2 is SNTAGT. CDR3 coding DNA: TGTGCCAGCAGGGGGACAGAAGGGTACCAAGAGACCCAGTACTTC. Amino acid sequence: CASRGTEGYQETQYF.

There are many counts of this clonotype. The chain joins TRBV24-1 to TRBJ2-1, with 8 positions matching TRBD2. Looked up from germline, CDR1 is KGHDR and CDR2 is SFDVKD. The CDR3 spans 16 residues. V lost 4 bases and J lost 2; bases outside the gene matches: 6. CDR3 in amino acids: CATSERYSGTYNEQFF. CDR3 in DNA: TGTGCCACCAGTGAGCGATATAGCGGGACCTACAATGAGCAGTTCTTC.

This clonotype was seen a few times. The chain couples TRBV29-1 to TRBJ2-7, with 11 bases that match TRBD2. CDR3 size: 16 residues. In germline, CDR1 is SQVTM, CDR2 ANQGSEA. Unmatched junction bases numbered 11, after V lost 7 bases and J lost 0 bases. The CDR3 DNA reads TGCAGCGCCAAGGGGGGACTAGCGGACAACTCCTACGAGCAGTACTTC. Residues: CSAKGGLADNSYEQYF.

This clonotype was detected ten times or more. The gene calls are TRBV5-1 and TRBJ1-3; possible D gene TRBD1, 6 bases. Per germline, CDR1 SGHRS and CDR2 YFSETQ. V gave up 0 bases and J gave up 0 bases, with 13 bases separating them. The CDR3 covers 17 residues. The CDR3 DNA follows: TGCGCCAGCAGCTTGGGGACAGCGTTCCGCTCTGGAAACACCATATATTTT. The encoded protein is CASSLGTAFRSGNTIYF.

This clonotype was observed a few times. This chain links TRBV18 with TRBJ1-3, with 8 nucleotides matching TRBD1. The CDR3 is made up of 18 amino acids. The trim removed 1 base at V and 0 bases at J, leaving 8 bases unmatched. Germline CDR1 and CDR2: KGHSH and LQKENI. The CDR3 sequence: CASSPQRQGLGSGNTIYF. The CDR3 bases are TGTGCCAGCTCACCACAGAGACAGGGGTTGGGCTCTGGAAACACCATATATTTT.

The chain is built from TRBV20-1 and TRBJ2-7; D uncertain. The germline V gene has CDR1 DFQATT and CDR2 SNEGSKA (reference sequence). Trimming removed 5 bases from V and 0 bases from J, with 11 bases in between. CDR3 length equals 13 residues. CDR3 protein: CSAATFVSYEQYF. The CDR3 DNA reads as TGCAGTGCTGCCACGTTTGTCTCCTACGAGCAGTACTTC.

The chain uses TRBV7-8 and TRBJ1-1, with 7 bases that match TRBD1. Germline values: CDR1 SGHVS, CDR2 FQNEAQ. The CDR3 consists of 14 residues. With 1 base clipped from V and 3 bases from J, the junction kept 2 bases outside the gene matches. CDR3 bases: TGTGCCAGCAGCTTAGGACAGGGTGACACTGAAGCTTTCTTT. It yields the protein CASSLGQGDTEAFF.

There are many counts of this clonotype. The DNA for the CDR3 is TGTGCCAGCAGTCAAAGTCCGGAAAACTATGGCTACACCTTC. Translating it yields CASSQSPENYGYTF. This chain uses TRBV12-3 or TRBV12-4 with TRBJ1-2, with D unclear. Trimming shortened V by 5 bases and J by 2 bases, and 12 bases separated the two germline ends. The CDR3 has 14 amino acids.

This clonotype was picked up a small number of times. The V call is TRBV29-1, the J call TRBJ1-1; D may be TRBD1 (6 bases). Per germline, CDR1 SQVTM and CDR2 ANQGSEA. The V gene lost 3 bases and the J gene lost 0 bases, with 11 bases spanning the gap. The CDR3 consists of 14 residues. The CDR3, as DNA: TGCAGCGTTGATGCAGGGGTCATGAACACTGAAGCTTTCTTT. Translated, it gives CSVDAGVMNTEAFF.

This chain uses TRBV7-2 with TRBJ1-5; 8 nucleotides align to TRBD1. V was clipped by 8 bases and J by 0 bases; unmatched bases: 6. Germline CDR1 SGHTA, CDR2 FQGNSA. CDR3 size: 15 residues. The CDR3 DNA is TGTGCCAGCTCCCAAACAGGGGGTAGCAATCAGCCCCAGCATTTT. Translating gives CASSQTGGSNQPQHF. Looking up the rest from reference TRBV7-2 and TRBJ1-5 gives the full variable domain: GAGVSQSPSNKVTEKGKDVELRCDPISGHTALYWYRQSLGQGLEFLIYFQGNSAPDKSGLPSDRFSAERTGGSVSTLTIQRTQQEDSAVYLCASSQTGGSNQPQHFGDGTRLSIL.

CDR3 residues: CASSYFTRENSPLHF. The CDR3 DNA follows: TGTGCCAGCAGTTACTTTACAAGGGAAAATTCACCCCTCCACTTT. The V gene is TRBV6-5, the J gene TRBJ1-6; D remains ambiguous. Germline V lookup: CDR1 MNHEY, CDR2 SVGAGI. CDR3 length: 15 amino acids. Trimming shortened V by 1 base and J by 7 bases, and 11 bases separated the two germline ends.

The chain links TRBV5-6 to TRBJ1-2; 7 bases are a match to TRBD1. V lost 0 bases to trimming and J lost 0 bases; unmatched junction nucleotides: 5. The germline CDR1 and CDR2 sequences are SGHDT and YYEEEE. This CDR3 has 16 amino acids. CDR3: CASSLAGTAPNYGYTF. The CDR3 DNA reads as TGTGCCAGCAGCTTGGCCGGGACAGCTCCTAACTATGGCTACACCTTC.

This chain uses TRBV24-1 with TRBJ1-1; D uncertain. The CDR3 is made up of 12 amino acids. Germline CDR1 reads KGHDR; CDR2 reads SFDVKD. V was shortened by 2 bases and J by 1 base, with 1 base between the two germline ends. CDR3 nucleotides: TGTGCCACCAGTGATTGGAACACTGAAGCTTTCTTT. Encoded protein: CATSDWNTEAFF.